This entry is about one TCR beta chain. The CDR3 runs 14 residues. This sample stems from a study of OX40 agonist ivuxolimab in advanced cancers. Study-wide context: Allowance was made for prior anti-PD-1, anti-PD-L1 or anti-CTLA-4 therapy, and approximately 40% had some. Among those treated, three patients had partial responses, one with hepatocellular carcinoma and two with cutaneous melanoma.

The table came from immunoSEQ multiplex PCR; TCRdb's copy has only in-frame clones and leaves some out. The profile covers about 8,000 clones, with around 91% appearing a single time and approximately 4.8% taken by the ten largest. The chain uses TRBV21-1 and TRBJ1-1. TRBV21-1 is a documented pseudogene. Sequencing used CD4+ or CD8+ T cells sorted from blood, obtained in a trial of the OX40 agonist ivuxolimab. The source of this sequence is an adult with an advanced solid tumor such as melanoma, head and neck, liver or kidney cancer. CDR3 nucleotides: TGTGCCAGCACCTTAGGACGGACGAACACTGAAGCTTTCTTT. It is translated as CASTLGRTNTEAFF.